What follows is one T cell receptor beta chain and its context. The antigen remains unidentified. TCRdb fed the reads into MiXCR, producing one record per CDR3 protein. This table has fewer than 75,000 distinct CDR3 sequences, 45% to 50% appearing once. These data originate in a study of type 1 regulatory T cells. Overall study context: T-allo10 is an in vitro-generated, Tr1-enriched CD4 T cell product specific for alloantigen. Study-wide results and limits: Type 1 regulatory T cells had a more restricted TCR repertoire than non-type 1 regulatory T cells.

V dropped 4 bases and J dropped 2 bases, with 10 bases sitting between them. Germline V gene sequence: CDR1 SGHTA, CDR2 FQGTGA. CDR3 length equals 14 residues. The rearrangement uses TRBV7-3 and TRBJ2-3; D is uncertain. The origin of this receptor is a human donor in good health. Sequencing was done on a sample of cultured non-Tr1 T cells, either the whole culture or a sorted T cell fraction (not recorded which). CDR3 in DNA: TGTGCCAGCAGCTCGATGGGCTACACAGATACGCAGTATTTT. It yields the protein CASSSMGYTDTQYF.